This T cell receptor (beta chain) was captured by sequencing in a study of T cell responses to AZD1222 COVID-19 vaccine. Study-level findings and limits: Seropositivity was recorded at baseline in only 6 or 7 AZD1222 recipients. Spike-specific TCR depth and breadth grew after two AZD1222 doses. Repertoire sampling happened only post peak T cell response. At 160-218 and 743-854, vaccine-associated CD4 TCRs were dominant, and they spanned spike.

The assay was immunoSEQ multiplex PCR, and TCRdb's table has in-frame clones only and misses some. The sample lists approximately 160,000 clones; around 94% were seen once. Note on this clone: No antigen is known for it.

Germline V gene lookup returns CDR1 MNHEY and CDR2 SMNVEV (reference sequence). This CDR3 is 14 amino acids long. Trimming stripped 2 bases from V and 1 base from J, with 8 bases between. The receptor was isolated from an adult in good health. The rearrangement uses TRBV27 and TRBJ1-1; D not certain. Here the sequenced sample was peripheral blood, taken on day 0 of AZD1222 vaccination. The CDR3, as DNA: TGTGCCAGCAGTTTAAGGGCCACGAACACTGAAGCTTTCTTT. Protein product: CASSLRATNTEAFF.